The subject of this entry is one T cell receptor beta chain. The target antigen is unknown. J was trimmed by 6 bases and V by 0 bases; bases with no gene match: 5. Looked up from germline, CDR1 is SGHNT and CDR2 is YYREEE (reference sequence). This CDR3 is built from 15 residues. TCRdb's table, derived via immunoSEQ multiplex PCR, lists solely in-frame clones and lacks some. The table has fewer than 8,000 clones, approximately 70% seen once; the top ten hold 7.5% to 9.5%. This entry belongs to a study of T cells in tumors after PD-1 blockade. Study-level information: Some patients also took daily vismodegib 150 mg during anti-PD-1 treatment.

Study-level findings and limits: Roughly 40% of tumor TCR clonotypes were also found in blood. Clonal replacement, not reinvigoration, is suggested for expanded exhausted CD8+ clones after therapy.

Before and after PD-1 blockade, biopsies were collected from the same primary tumor site. The gene calls are TRBV5-4 and TRBJ1-2; 10 positions match TRBD1. This TCR was sampled from a human donor with basal cell carcinoma. This material consisted of tumor tissue, taken after anti-PD-1 treatment. This CDR3 is CASSLATGGFDGYTF. CDR3 nucleotides: TGTGCCAGCAGCTTGGCGACAGGGGGCTTCGATGGCTACACCTTC. The variable domain in full, completed from reference TRBV5-4 and TRBJ1-2, reads ETGVTQSPTHLIKTRGQQVTLRCSSQSGHNTVSWYQQALGQGPQFIFQYYREEENGRGNFPPRFSGLQFPNYSSELNVNALELDDSALYLCASSLATGGFDGYTFGSGTRLTVV.